The 24 T cell receptor beta chains below all came from one sample that was sequenced in a study of blood T cell repertoires in COVID-19. The protocol was immunoSEQ multiplex PCR, while the TCRdb copy is restricted to in-frame clones and leaves out a portion. There are approximately 250,000 clones in the sample; 65% to 85% occur only once, and about 1.5% lies in the top ten. Sequencing was performed on peripheral blood. The source of these receptors is a woman in her forties who had recovered from COVID-19.

The rearrangement links TRBV18 to TRBJ2-2; TRBD2 aligns across 9 bases. Germline-derived CDR1 and CDR2 are KGHSH and LQKENI. The V gene end was trimmed by 3 bases and the J gene end by 5 bases; junction bases not matched to a gene: 7. CDR3 length equals 16 residues. CDR3 sequence (DNA): TGTGCCAGCTCACCTACGCTAGCGGGAATGACCGGGGAGCTGTTTTTT. Protein product: CASSPTLAGMTGELFF.

This clone has more than one count but fewer than ten. V gene TRBV7-9 combines with J gene TRBJ2-3; 10 nucleotides line up with TRBD1. CDR1 and CDR2 from the germline V gene are SEHNR and FQNEAQ (reference sequence). V lost 1 base to trimming and J lost 7 bases; unmatched junction nucleotides: 8. The CDR3 has 16 amino acids. The CDR3 bases are TGTGCCAGCAGCTTAGTCGGGACAGGGGTATGGAATACGCAGTATTTT. Translating it yields CASSLVGTGVWNTQYF.

This chain uses TRBV28 with TRBJ2-7, with TRBD1 as a possible D gene (6 bases). Trimming cost V 4 bases and J 3 bases, with 16 bases left between them. CDR3 length: 15 residues. CDR1 is MDHEN and CDR2 is SYDVKM in the germline V gene. The CDR3 spells CASSSGQTVFYEQYF. The CDR3 region has the DNA TGTGCCAGCAGTTCAGGACAGACAGTGTTCTACGAGCAGTACTTC.

The chain couples TRBV6-4 to TRBJ1-6; tentative D call: TRBD1 (6 bases). Germline CDR1 and CDR2: MRHNA and SNTAGT. V gave up 2 bases and J gave up 4 bases, with 6 bases separating them. This CDR3 region has 14 residues. The CDR3 reads CASSDGTYNSPLHF. Here the CDR3 DNA reads TGTGCCAGCAGTGACGGGACATATAATTCACCCCTCCACTTT.

The rearrangement uses TRBV5-4 and TRBJ2-1, with 14 bases identical to TRBD2. The CDR3 length is 16 residues. Germline assignment: CDR1 SGHNT and CDR2 YYREEE (reference sequence). V lost 4 bases and J lost 5; bases outside the gene matches: 5. CDR3 in amino acids: CASSPRTSGGNNEQFF. The CDR3 DNA is TGTGCCAGCAGCCCCCGGACTAGCGGGGGGAACAATGAGCAGTTCTTC.

V gene TRBV10-3 combines with J gene TRBJ1-1, with D unresolved. Trimming pared 5 bases from V and 7 bases from J, leaving 14 bases between. The CDR3 extends over 13 amino acids. Per germline, CDR1 ENHRY and CDR2 SYGVKD. The CDR3 spells CAISIGGASEAFF. The CDR3 bases are TGTGCCATCAGTATCGGCGGAGCTAGTGAAGCTTTCTTT.

This chain uses TRBV7-6 with TRBJ2-1, with no clear D. Trimming took 1 base from V and 8 from J, leaving 9 bases between them. The CDR3 has 13 residues. Per the germline V gene, CDR1 is SGHVS and CDR2 is FNYEAQ. The DNA of the CDR3 is TGTGCCAGCAGCTTAGGTTCCTCCGATGAGCAGTTCTTC. Its protein product is CASSLGSSDEQFF.

The V and J genes are TRBV2 and TRBJ2-3; tentative D call: TRBD1 (5 bases). Trimming stripped 3 bases from V and 6 bases from J, with 7 bases between. The CDR3 loop spans 12 amino acids. Germline CDR1 reads SNHLY; CDR2 reads FYNNEI. CDR3 DNA: TGTGCCAGCAGTGACAGGGATGATACGCAGTATTTT. It encodes CASSDRDDTQYF. The whole variable domain, remainder taken from reference TRBV2 and TRBJ2-3, is EPEVTQTPSHQVTQMGQEVILRCVPISNHLYFYWYRQILGQKVEFLVSFYNNEISEKSEIFDDQFSVERPDGSNFTLKIRSTKLEDSAMYFCASSDRDDTQYFGPGTRLTVL.

This clone turned up a few times. J is TRBJ2-1 and V is TRBV5-4; 8 bases are shared with TRBD1. CDR1 and CDR2 from the germline V gene are SGHNT and YYREEE (reference sequence). The CDR3 runs to 16 residues. V lost 3 bases to trimming and J lost 5 bases; unmatched junction nucleotides: 10. CDR3 sequence (DNA): TGTGCCAGCAGCTCGGGCCTGCAGGGGGCGAACAATGAGCAGTTCTTC. This gives the protein CASSSGLQGANNEQFF.

The chain carries TRBV19 and TRBJ2-1; TRBD1 agrees at 9 bases. V was clipped by 6 bases and J by 2 bases; unmatched bases: 5. The CDR3 extends over 15 amino acids. Germline loops: CDR1 LNHDA, CDR2 SQIVND (reference sequence). The CDR3 loop is CASRIRTGAYNEQFF. The CDR3 DNA reads as TGTGCCAGTAGGATCCGGACAGGGGCCTACAATGAGCAGTTCTTC.

The table lists this clone with a few counts. This chain joins TRBV4-1 and TRBJ1-6; no clear D. V was trimmed by 2 bases and J by 9 bases, leaving 23 bases between them. Germline-derived CDR1 and CDR2 are MGHRA and YSYEKL. The CDR3 consists of 18 residues. For the CDR3, the DNA is TGCGCCAGCAGCCAACAGCCCGGGGAGTCGGGAAGGACTTCACCCCTCCACTTT. Its protein product is CASSQQPGESGRTSPLHF.

J is TRBJ1-5 and V is TRBV15, with D perhaps matching TRBD1 (6 bases). V was cut by 4 bases and J by 7 bases, with 11 bases left in between. The CDR3 is 13 residues long. The germline gives CDR1 LNHNV, CDR2 YYDKDF (reference sequence). CDR3 DNA: TGTGCCACCAGCACCAGGGGCATCCAGCCCCAGCATTTT. This translates into CATSTRGIQPQHF.

This chain links TRBV5-8 with TRBJ1-1; D call uncertain. Trimming took off 2 bases at V and 7 bases at J, with 15 bases between the two ends. Per the germline V gene, CDR1 is SGHTS and CDR2 is YDEGEE. The CDR3 covers 14 residues. CDR3: CASSLGGLLYEAFF. Written as DNA, the CDR3 is TGTGCCAGCAGCTTAGGTGGACTGTTATATGAAGCTTTCTTT.

The V gene is TRBV5-1, the J gene TRBJ1-4; TRBD1 matches at 7 bases. Unmatched junction bases numbered 9, after V lost 4 bases and J lost 6 bases. Germline CDR1 and CDR2: SGHRS and YFSETQ. CDR3 length equals 15 residues. The CDR3, as DNA: TGCGCCAGCAGCCGAGGGGACAGCCGTTATGAAAAACTGTTTTTT. Encoded protein: CASSRGDSRYEKLFF.

The rearrangement uses TRBV29-1 and TRBJ2-1; TRBD1 is a possible D gene (6 bases). From germline, CDR1 is SQVTM and CDR2 ANQGSEA. The CDR3 consists of 13 residues. V shed 4 bases and J shed 4 bases, with 11 bases lying between them. The CDR3 loop reads CSVGQGPYNEQFF. CDR3 DNA: TGCAGCGTTGGTCAGGGGCCGTACAATGAGCAGTTCTTC.

The rearrangement joins TRBV11-1 to TRBJ1-6, with D possibly matching TRBD1 (5 bases). The germline V gene has CDR1 SGHAT and CDR2 FQDESV (reference sequence). Between the trimmed V and J ends, which lost 6 bases and 6 bases, there was a span of 15 bases. This CDR3 has 15 amino acids. CDR3 sequence reads: CASSWGGTANSPLHF. As DNA, the CDR3 is TGTGCCAGCAGTTGGGGGGGAACAGCTAATTCACCCCTCCACTTT.

V gene TRBV7-9 combines with J gene TRBJ1-1; D remains ambiguous. With 0 bases removed from V and 7 bases from J, the gap between germline ends came to 9 bases. The CDR3 runs to 13 residues. CDR1 is SEHNR and CDR2 is FQNEAQ in the germline V gene (reference sequence). This chain's CDR3 is CASSLALRGEAFF. In DNA form, the CDR3 reads TGTGCCAGCAGCTTAGCGCTAAGAGGTGAAGCTTTCTTT.

The chain uses TRBV9 and TRBJ2-1, with 7 bases aligning to TRBD2. The CDR3 length is 16 residues. The trim removed 3 bases at V and 0 bases at J, leaving 6 bases unmatched. The germline V gene encodes CDR1 SGDLS and CDR2 YYNGEE. The CDR3 reads CASSAPSGDSYNEQFF. The CDR3 nucleotides read TGTGCCAGCAGCGCACCTAGCGGTGACTCCTACAATGAGCAGTTCTTC.

The genes are TRBV7-2 and TRBJ2-1; TRBD1 is a possible D gene (6 bases). Trimming left V 5 bases short and J 5 bases short, with 13 bases between. Germline-derived CDR1 and CDR2 are SGHTA and FQGNSA. CDR3 length: 14 residues. This chain's CDR3 is CASSGPGTNNEQFF. The CDR3, as DNA: TGTGCCAGCAGCGGGCCGGGGACAAACAATGAGCAGTTCTTC. The variable domain in full, completed from reference TRBV7-2 and TRBJ2-1, reads GAGVSQSPSNKVTEKGKDVELRCDPISGHTALYWYRQSLGQGLEFLIYFQGNSAPDKSGLPSDRFSAERTGGSVSTLTIQRTQQEDSAVYLCASSGPGTNNEQFFGPGTRLTVL.

The rearrangement uses TRBV4-2 and TRBJ1-2; D not resolved. The CDR3 extends over 14 amino acids. Trimming left V 0 bases short and J 8 bases short, with 13 bases between. Germline V gene lookup returns CDR1 LGHNA and CDR2 YNFKEQ. CDR3 nucleotide sequence: TGTGCCAGCAGCCAAGATTGGCAAAGCGGGGGCTACACCTTC. This sequence encodes CASSQDWQSGGYTF.

The rearrangement joins TRBV2 to TRBJ2-3, with a tentative D call TRBD2 (6 bases). The CDR3 loop spans 16 amino acids. Germline loops: CDR1 SNHLY, CDR2 FYNNEI. V was trimmed by 4 bases and J by 0 bases, leaving 14 bases between them. The CDR3 region is CASSVPAGPSTDTQYF. The DNA for the CDR3 is TGTGCCAGCAGTGTACCAGCGGGTCCTAGCACAGATACGCAGTATTTT.

V and J are TRBV5-1 and TRBJ2-1; 7 positions match TRBD1. The V gene's germline CDR1 is SGHRS and CDR2 YFSETQ. V gave up 4 bases and J gave up 1 base; unmatched junction bases: 2. This CDR3 has 14 amino acids. The CDR3 spells CASSETGSYNEQFF. The CDR3 DNA reads TGCGCCAGCAGCGAGACAGGGTCCTACAATGAGCAGTTCTTC.

The chain is built from TRBV6-4 and TRBJ1-1; a possible D gene is TRBD1 (5 bases). The CDR3 extends over 13 amino acids. V lost 6 bases and J 1 base, leaving 9 bases between the germline ends. Germline CDR1 and CDR2: MRHNA and SNTAGT. CDR3 in DNA: TGTGCCAGCAGCCAGGGCGGGAACACTGAAGCTTTCTTT. Translated, it gives CASSQGGNTEAFF.

The chain couples TRBV6-1 to TRBJ2-7; the D gene is possibly TRBD2 (5 bases). CDR3 length: 15 amino acids. Trimming left V 2 bases short and J 4 bases short, with 15 bases between. Per the germline V gene, CDR1 is MNHNS and CDR2 is SASEGT. CDR3 coding DNA: TGTGCCAGCAGTGAACCGGGGTACACCCAATACGAGCAGTACTTC. This translates into CASSEPGYTQYEQYF.